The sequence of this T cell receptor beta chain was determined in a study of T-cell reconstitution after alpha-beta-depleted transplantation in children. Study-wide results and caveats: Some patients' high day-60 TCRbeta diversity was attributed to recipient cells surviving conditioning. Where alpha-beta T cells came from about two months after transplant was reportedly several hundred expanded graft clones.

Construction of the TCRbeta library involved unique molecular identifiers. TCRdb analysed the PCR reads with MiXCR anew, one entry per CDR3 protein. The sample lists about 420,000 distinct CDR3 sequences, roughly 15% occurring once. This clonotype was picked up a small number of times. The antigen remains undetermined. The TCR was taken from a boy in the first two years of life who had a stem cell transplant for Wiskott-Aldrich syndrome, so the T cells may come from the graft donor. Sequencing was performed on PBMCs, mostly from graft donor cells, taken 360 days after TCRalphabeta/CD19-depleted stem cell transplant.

This chain's CDR3 is CATSDHADGTPMYNEQFF. The CDR3, as DNA: TGTGCCACCAGTGACCACGCCGATGGGACGCCTATGTACAATGAGCAGTTCTTC. The V and J genes are TRBV24-1 and TRBJ2-1; D could derive from TRBD1 or TRBD2 (5 bases each). Per the germline V gene, CDR1 is KGHDR and CDR2 is SFDVKD. V gave up 4 bases and J gave up 4 bases, with 22 bases separating them. The CDR3 extends over 18 amino acids.